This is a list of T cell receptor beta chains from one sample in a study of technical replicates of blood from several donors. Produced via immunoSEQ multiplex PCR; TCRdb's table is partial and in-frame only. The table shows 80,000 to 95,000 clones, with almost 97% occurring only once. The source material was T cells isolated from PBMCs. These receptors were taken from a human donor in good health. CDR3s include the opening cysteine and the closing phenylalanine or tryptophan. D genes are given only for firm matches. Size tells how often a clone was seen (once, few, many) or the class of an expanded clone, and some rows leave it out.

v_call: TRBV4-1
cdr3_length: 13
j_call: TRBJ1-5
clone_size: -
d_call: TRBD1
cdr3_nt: TGCGCCAGCAGCCTTGACAGGGGGCAGCCCCAGCATTTT
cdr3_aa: CASSLDRGQPQHF

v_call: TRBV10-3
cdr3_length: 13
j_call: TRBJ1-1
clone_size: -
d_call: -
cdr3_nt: TGTGCCATCAACAGGGTAGGTAACACTGAAGCTTTCTTT
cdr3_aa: CAINRVGNTEAFF

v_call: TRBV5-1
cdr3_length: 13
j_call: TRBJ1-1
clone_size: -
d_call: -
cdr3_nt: TGCGCCAGCAGTGTGGCGGTAGGCCCTGAAGCTTTCTTT
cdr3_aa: CASSVAVGPEAFF

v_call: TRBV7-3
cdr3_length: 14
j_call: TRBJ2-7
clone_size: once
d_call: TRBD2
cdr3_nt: TGTGCCAGCAGCTCAGGGACTAGACCCTACGAGCAGTACTTC
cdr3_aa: CASSSGTRPYEQYF

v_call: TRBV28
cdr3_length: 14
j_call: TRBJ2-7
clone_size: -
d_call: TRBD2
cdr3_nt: TGTGCCAGCAGTTTAATTGCGGGGGGCTACGAGCAGTACTTC
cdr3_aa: CASSLIAGGYEQYF

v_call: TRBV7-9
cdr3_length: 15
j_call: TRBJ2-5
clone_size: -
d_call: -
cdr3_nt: TGTGCCAGCAGCTTAGGGGGCTGGGCAGAAGAGACCCAGTACTTC
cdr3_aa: CASSLGGWAEETQYF

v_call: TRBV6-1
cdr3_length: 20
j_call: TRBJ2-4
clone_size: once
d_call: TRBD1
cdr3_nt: TGTGCCAGCAGTGACGGGTTGGGGACAGGGAAATTTATTGACAAAAACATTCAGTACTTC
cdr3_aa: CASSDGLGTGKFIDKNIQYF

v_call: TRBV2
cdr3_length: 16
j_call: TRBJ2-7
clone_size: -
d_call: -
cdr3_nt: TGTGCCAGCAGTGAAGCGCTCCGGCGGGACTCCTACGAGCAGTACTTC
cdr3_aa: CASSEALRRDSYEQYF

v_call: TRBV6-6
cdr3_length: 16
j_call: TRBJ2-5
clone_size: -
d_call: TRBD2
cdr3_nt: TGTGCCAGCAGTTACTTTACTAGCGGGAGGGGCAAGACCCAGTACTTC
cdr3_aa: CASSYFTSGRGKTQYF

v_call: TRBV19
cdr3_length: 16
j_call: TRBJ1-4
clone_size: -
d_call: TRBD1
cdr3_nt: TGTGCCAGTAGTATATACAGGGGAGCAACTAATGAAAAACTGTTTTTT
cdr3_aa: CASSIYRGATNEKLFF

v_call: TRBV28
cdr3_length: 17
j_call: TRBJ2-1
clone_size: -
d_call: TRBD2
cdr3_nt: TGTGCCAGCAGTTTAGGGACTAGCGGGAACCGAATTAATGAGCAGTTCTTC
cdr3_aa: CASSLGTSGNRINEQFF

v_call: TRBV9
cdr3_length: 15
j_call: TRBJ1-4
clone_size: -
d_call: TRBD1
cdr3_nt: TGTGCCAGCAGCCTGACAGGGCAGCGGGATGAAAAACTGTTTTTT
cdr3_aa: CASSLTGQRDEKLFF

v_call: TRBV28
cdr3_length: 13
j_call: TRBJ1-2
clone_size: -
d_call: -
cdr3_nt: TGTGCCAGCAGAAATACAGGAAACTATGGCTACACCTTC
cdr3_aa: CASRNTGNYGYTF

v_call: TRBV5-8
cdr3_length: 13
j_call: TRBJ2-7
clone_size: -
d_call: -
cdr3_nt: TGTGCCAGCAGCGCTGGACAGATCCCCGAGCAGTACTTC
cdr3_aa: CASSAGQIPEQYF

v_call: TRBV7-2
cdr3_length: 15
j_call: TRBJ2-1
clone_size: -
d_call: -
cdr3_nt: TGTGCCAGCAGCTTAGTAGCAGCAGAGCACAATGAGCAGTTCTTC
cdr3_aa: CASSLVAAEHNEQFF

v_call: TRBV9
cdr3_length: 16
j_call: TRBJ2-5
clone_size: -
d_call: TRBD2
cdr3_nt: TGTGCCAGCAGCGTAGCAGCGGGAGGGCCAAAGGAGACCCAGTACTTC
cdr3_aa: CASSVAAGGPKETQYF

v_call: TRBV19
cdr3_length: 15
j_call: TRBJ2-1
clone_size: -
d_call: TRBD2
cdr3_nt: TGTGCCACCACCGTTCTAGCGGGAGCCTACAATGAGCAGTTCTTC
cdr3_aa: CATTVLAGAYNEQFF

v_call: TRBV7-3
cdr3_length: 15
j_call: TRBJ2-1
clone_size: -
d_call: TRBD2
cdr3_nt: TGTGCCAGCAGCTTATGGACTAGCGCATACAATGAGCAGTTCTTC
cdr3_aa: CASSLWTSAYNEQFF

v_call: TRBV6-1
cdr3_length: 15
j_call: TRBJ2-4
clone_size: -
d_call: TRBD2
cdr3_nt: TGTGCCAGCAGTGCTCTAGCGGGAGTACCGAACATTCAGTACTTC
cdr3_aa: CASSALAGVPNIQYF

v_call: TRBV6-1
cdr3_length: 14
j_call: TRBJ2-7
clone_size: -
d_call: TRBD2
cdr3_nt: TGTGCCAGCAGTGAGATAGCGGGAGCCTACGAGCAGTACTTC
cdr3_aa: CASSEIAGAYEQYF

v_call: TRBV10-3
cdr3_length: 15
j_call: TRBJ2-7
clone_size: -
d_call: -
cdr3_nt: TGTGCCATCAGTGATGATCAGGGCGACCTCGACGAGCAGTACTTC
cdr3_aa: CAISDDQGDLDEQYF

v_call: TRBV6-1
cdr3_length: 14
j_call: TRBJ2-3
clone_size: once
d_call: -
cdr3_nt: TGTGCCAGCATTAAGGGGTACAGGGCAATGACGCAGTATTTT
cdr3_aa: CASIKGYRAMTQYF

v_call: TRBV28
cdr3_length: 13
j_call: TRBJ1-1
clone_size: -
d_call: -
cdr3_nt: TGTGCCAGCAGTCGACAGGCAAACACTGAAGCTTTCTTT
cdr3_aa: CASSRQANTEAFF

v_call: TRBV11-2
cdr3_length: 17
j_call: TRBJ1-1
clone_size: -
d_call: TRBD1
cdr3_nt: TGTGCCAGCAGCCTGTGGGACAGGGATCCCCTGAACACTGAAGCTTTCTTT
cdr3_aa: CASSLWDRDPLNTEAFF

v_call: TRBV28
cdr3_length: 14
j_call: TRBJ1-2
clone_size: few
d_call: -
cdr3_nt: TGTGCCAGCAGTTTAGCGAGCTATAACTATGGCTACACCTTC
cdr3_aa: CASSLASYNYGYTF

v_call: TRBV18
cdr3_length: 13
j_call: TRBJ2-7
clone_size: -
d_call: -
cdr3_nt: TGTGCCAGCTCGGATAGCCTTTCCTACGAGCAGTACTTC
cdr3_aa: CASSDSLSYEQYF

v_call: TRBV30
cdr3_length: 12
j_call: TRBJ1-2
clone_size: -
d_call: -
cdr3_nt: TGTGCCTGGGGACAGATTAACTATGGCTACACCTTC
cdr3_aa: CAWGQINYGYTF

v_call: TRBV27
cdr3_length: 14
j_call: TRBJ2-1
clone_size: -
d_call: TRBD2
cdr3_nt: TGTGCCAGCAGTTTAATTGGGAGGGGCAATGAGCAGTTCTTC
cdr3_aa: CASSLIGRGNEQFF

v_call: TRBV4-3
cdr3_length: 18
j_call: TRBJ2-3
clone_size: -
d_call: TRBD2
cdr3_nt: TGCGCCAGCAGCCAAGGAACTAGCGGAGGGGGAGTGGCAGATACGCAGTATTTT
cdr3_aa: CASSQGTSGGGVADTQYF

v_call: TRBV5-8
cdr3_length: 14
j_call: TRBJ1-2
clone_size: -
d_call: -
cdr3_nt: TGTGCCAGCAGCTTGGCCATGACAGCCTATGGCTACACCTTC
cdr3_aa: CASSLAMTAYGYTF

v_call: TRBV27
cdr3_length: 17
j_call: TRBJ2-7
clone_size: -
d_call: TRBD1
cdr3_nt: TGTGCCAGCAGCCCTAGGGGGATTGGACAGGGCGATAACGAGCAGTACTTC
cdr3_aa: CASSPRGIGQGDNEQYF

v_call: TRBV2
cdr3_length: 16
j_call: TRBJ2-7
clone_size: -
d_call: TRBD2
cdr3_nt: TGTGCCAGCAGTCAGAGACCGGGACTAGTTACGATTGGGCAGTACTTC
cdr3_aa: CASSQRPGLVTIGQYF

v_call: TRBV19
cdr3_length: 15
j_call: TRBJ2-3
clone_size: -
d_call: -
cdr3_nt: TGTGCCAGTAGTGACCTAGCGATCAGCACAGATACGCAGTATTTT
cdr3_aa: CASSDLAISTDTQYF

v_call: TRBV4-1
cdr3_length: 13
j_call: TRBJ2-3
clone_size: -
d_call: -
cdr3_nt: TGCGCCAGCAGCCAAGATCCGGCAGATACGCAGTATTTT
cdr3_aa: CASSQDPADTQYF

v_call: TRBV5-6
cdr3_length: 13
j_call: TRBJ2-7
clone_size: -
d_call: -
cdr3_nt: TGTGCCAGCAGCTTTGAGGGAGCGGGCGAGCAGTACTTC
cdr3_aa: CASSFEGAGEQYF

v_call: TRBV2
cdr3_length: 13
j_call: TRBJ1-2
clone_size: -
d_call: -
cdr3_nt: TGTGCCAGCAGTGAACGGGCTAACTATGGCTACACCTTC
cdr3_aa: CASSERANYGYTF

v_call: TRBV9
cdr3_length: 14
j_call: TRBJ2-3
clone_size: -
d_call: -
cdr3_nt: TGTGCCAGCAGCGTAGACAGAGCCACAGATACGCAGTATTTT
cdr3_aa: CASSVDRATDTQYF

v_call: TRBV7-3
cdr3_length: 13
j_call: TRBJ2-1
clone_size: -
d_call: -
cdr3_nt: TGTGCCAGCAGCGTGGACACCCACAATGAGCAGTTCTTC
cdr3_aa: CASSVDTHNEQFF

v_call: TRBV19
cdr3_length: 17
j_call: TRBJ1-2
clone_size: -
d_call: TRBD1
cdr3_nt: TGTGCCAGTAGTATACCGTTCGGACAGGGGGTAATCTATGGCTACACCTTC
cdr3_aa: CASSIPFGQGVIYGYTF

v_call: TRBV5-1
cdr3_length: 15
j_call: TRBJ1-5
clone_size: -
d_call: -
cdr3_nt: TGCGCCAGCAGCTTGGGGGGCAGTGTCAATCAGCCCCAGCATTTT
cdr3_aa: CASSLGGSVNQPQHF

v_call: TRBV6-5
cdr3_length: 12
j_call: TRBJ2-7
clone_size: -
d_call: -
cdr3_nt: TGTGCCAGCAGTGGGGCCCTTGGGGAGCAGTACTTC
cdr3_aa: CASSGALGEQYF

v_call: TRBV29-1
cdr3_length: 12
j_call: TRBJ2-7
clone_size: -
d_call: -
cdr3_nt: TGCAGCGTTGAACAGGGGCGGGGGGAGCAGTACTTC
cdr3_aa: CSVEQGRGEQYF

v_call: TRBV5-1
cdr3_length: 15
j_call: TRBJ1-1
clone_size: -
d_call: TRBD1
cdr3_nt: TGCGCCAGCAGCCCCGACAGGGTAGGGAACACTGAAGCTTTCTTT
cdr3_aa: CASSPDRVGNTEAFF

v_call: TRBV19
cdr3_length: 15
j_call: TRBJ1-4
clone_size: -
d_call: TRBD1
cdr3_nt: TGTGCCAGTAGTTACCCACAGGGGGCTAATGAAAAACTGTTTTTT
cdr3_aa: CASSYPQGANEKLFF

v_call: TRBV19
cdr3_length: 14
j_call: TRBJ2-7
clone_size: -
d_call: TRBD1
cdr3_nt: TGTGCCAGTAGTCGAGGACAGGGGGCCTACGAGCAGTACTTC
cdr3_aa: CASSRGQGAYEQYF

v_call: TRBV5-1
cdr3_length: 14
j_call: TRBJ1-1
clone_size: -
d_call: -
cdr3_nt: TGCGCCAGCAATCGAGCTACTGGGAACACTGAAGCTTTCTTT
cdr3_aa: CASNRATGNTEAFF

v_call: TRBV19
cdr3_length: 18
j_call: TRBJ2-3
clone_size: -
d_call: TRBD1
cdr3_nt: TGTGCCAGTAGTATCTATCTGGACAGGGAAGTTATCACAGATACGCAGTATTTT
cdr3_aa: CASSIYLDREVITDTQYF

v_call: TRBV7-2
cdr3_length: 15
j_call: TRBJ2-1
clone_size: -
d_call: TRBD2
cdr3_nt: TGTGCCAGCACCACGGGACTACAAGGGCCAGTTGAGCAGTTCTTC
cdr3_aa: CASTTGLQGPVEQFF

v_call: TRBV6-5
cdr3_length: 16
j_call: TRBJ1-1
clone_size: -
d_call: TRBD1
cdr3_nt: TGTGCCAGCAGTTACTCTGAGGGGGCCCTCCCCACTGAAGCTTTCTTT
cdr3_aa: CASSYSEGALPTEAFF

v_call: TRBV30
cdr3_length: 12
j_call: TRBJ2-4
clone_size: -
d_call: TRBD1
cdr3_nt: TGTGCCTGGACAGGGGGCGCGAACATTCAGTACTTC
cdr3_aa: CAWTGGANIQYF

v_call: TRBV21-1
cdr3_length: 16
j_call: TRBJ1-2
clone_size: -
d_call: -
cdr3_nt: TGTGCCAGCAGCAAAGCGCCCGGACAGGGGCTTTCGGGCTACACCTTC
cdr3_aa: CASSKAPGQGLSGYTF

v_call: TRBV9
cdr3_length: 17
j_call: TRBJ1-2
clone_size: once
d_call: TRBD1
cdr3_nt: TGTGCCAGCAGCGTAGGACGGGACAGGGGTCGCTGGTATGGCTACACCTTC
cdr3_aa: CASSVGRDRGRWYGYTF